This T cell receptor (beta chain) was sequenced for a study of cytomegalovirus exposure and HLA in healthy donors (dated by TCRdb to about 2017). Regarding the study in general: An earlier analysis of some 600 of the donors reported about 260 Gb of sequence data and 95 million to 120 million unique TCR beta sequences obtained from some 200 million T cells. To decide whether each TCR beta V gene segment behaved as functional or pseudogenic, an earlier analysis of fewer than 750 of the donors relied on high-throughput TCR beta sequencing. The study profiled the T cell repertoires of 500 to 800 subjects by immunosequencing and related them to cytomegalovirus serostatus. The aim of the study was to test whether cataloging public T cell receptors could identify signatures of past pathogen exposure. Besides the first cohort of roughly 700 subjects, a separate validation cohort made up of around 120 different subjects was used. Among about 390 genotyped donors of the cohort, an average of about 240,000 unique TCR beta nucleotide sequences were sequenced per donor, roughly a sixth of them non-productive. Five DR-DQ haplotypes were handled as single units for association and clustering because linkage in the cohort was strong. All discovery cohort repertoires had been generated using a single sequencing platform. Of the roughly 400 genotyped donors, 65% to 90% fell in the genetic ancestry cluster associated with self-reported Caucasian donors. HLA typing included class I and class II loci at four-digit resolution. The number of typed donors differed by locus: about 629-640 for A, B, C, DRB1 and DQB1; 500 to 550 for DQA1; 606 for DPA1; and roughly 450 for DPB1. To study patterns of TCR occurrence, a later analysis re-analyzed previously published TCR beta repertoires from around 660 donors and added high-resolution HLA genotyping. Alongside the repertoire data, information on donor age, sex, ethnicity and CMV serostatus was compiled. An early release covering roughly 600 HLA-typed donors comprised 250 to 350 gigabases of sequencing data and around 80 million unique TCR sequences. In a later genetic analysis, genome-wide SNP genotypes for about 60% of the 666 donors were used, and that subset was treated as a discovery cohort. In the later analysis, no new phenotypic data were used to find candidate immune exposures; instead, reliance was placed on TCR beta sequences and their occurrence across donors. To predict cytomegalovirus infection status, the study combined high-throughput TCR immunosequencing, statistical association of individual TCRs with disease status, and machine learning. What the research found in general, with its limitations: A later analysis found that HLA-associated TCR beta chains were more clonally expanded and had lower generation probabilities than equally common non-associated chains. Correlated functional status among segregating V segments might reflect linkage disequilibrium, but an unknown experimental factor could not be ruled out. Only TCR beta chains were sequenced in this cohort, and the absence of alpha or paired-chain data limited detectable features. The study listed 150 to 200 TCR beta chains as associated with cytomegalovirus. Strong co-occurrence of HLA alleles, especially DR and DQ, made assigning TCR associations to individual alleles difficult. The only immune exposure information available for the cohort was CMV serostatus. Cytomegalovirus status was reported to be diagnosed by the classifier with high specificity and sensitivity in both the original and validation cohorts. Because counts were too low, roughly 18 rarely observed V segments, including chromosome 9 orphons, were left out of the earlier analysis of several hundred of the donors. Compared with the roughly 700-donor mean, donors in an Asian-associated ancestry cluster had fewer N-insertions in productive TCRs, according to a later genetic analysis. Several of the top co-occurrence clusters appeared to be linked to parvovirus B19, influenza, CMV and Epstein-Barr virus, according to a later analysis. V-gene and J-gene trimming of TCR beta chains was associated with a missense DCLRE1C variant in a later genetic analysis, and the association was replicated in an independent cohort. A further reported finding was that TCR beta sequences accurately predicted the HLA-A and HLA-B alleles for most subjects in the first cohort. Sequencing depth was assumed to be roughly uniform across donors in the presence/absence analyses, though that assumption may not hold. The authors suggested that the approach could potentially be extended to other disease states and immunological phenotypes. Because HLA typing was unavailable for some donors at each locus, only the typed subset was used in association tests. Most TCR sequences were observed very rarely across donors, whereas some public TCRs were present in many individuals. According to a later analysis, TCR association rates differed among HLA loci, with DRB1 alleles showing the most associated TCRs and HLA-C alleles showing the fewest. Broadly in line with IMGT annotations, most TCR beta V segments showed up in productive rearrangements about 87% or about 30% of the time in an earlier analysis of 450 to 750 of the donors. A cluster of highly shared sequence variants was judged likely to represent a technical artifact of the sequencing pipeline. A few of the identified cytomegalovirus-associated TCR beta chains were confirmed in vitro to be specific for cytomegalovirus antigens. Some IMGT-functional V segments, including TRBV6-2 and TRBV6-3, could not be told apart with the 87-base-pair reads, so those segments were excluded. A later analysis found that most CMV-associated TCR beta chains appeared HLA-restricted, with HLA associations seemingly driven largely by CMV exposure. A later analysis associated about 17,000 TCR beta sequences with specific HLA alleles at a false discovery rate of 0.05.

V is cut by 2 bases and J by 4 bases, and the space between the germline ends is 14 bases. Reading from cysteine to phenylalanine, the CDR3 counts 15 amino acids. Solely the CDR3 DNA is kept, with 45 bases framed from the first base. The germline V gene encodes CDR1 SGHDN and CDR2 FVKESK. Comment on this clone: Its antigen target is currently unknown. Per-base qualities were not stored, and no clone one base away is much larger.

Libraries came from the immunoSEQ multiplex PCR assay. For the multiplex PCR, a mixture combining 60 forward primers for TCR Vbeta segments and 13 reverse primers for TCR Jbeta segments was used. Amplification of the CDR3 region of rearranged TCR beta genes was performed with a multiplex PCR assay on genomic DNA. On the Illumina HiSeq System, the amplified TCR beta libraries were sequenced as 87-base-pair reads. In the paper's pipeline: In a later analysis, 80 million or so unique TCR beta chains were counted across the 500 to 700 repertoires, and some 10 million of these chains were shared by at least two donors. Raw reads were error-corrected and collapsed into unique sequences by a nearest-neighbor algorithm in which closely related sequences were merged to remove PCR and sequencing errors. CDR3 sequences were aligned to IMGT reference sequences to assign V, D and J gene segments. For a sequence to be retained, at least a six-nucleotide match to both a V gene segment and a J gene segment was required. Rearrangements were called productive when the CDR3 lacked stop codons and stayed in frame with V and J; all others were non-productive. CDR3 was defined by IMGT convention, running from the second conserved V-encoded cysteine to the conserved J-encoded phenylalanine. In an earlier analysis of 550 to 650 of the donors, sequences lacking an unambiguous match to a single V gene segment were excluded. In an earlier analysis of 450 to 700 of the donors, V segments were called functional above 56.7% productive rearrangements and were called segregating when the between-donor standard deviation exceeded 5%. A statistical classification framework was built for diagnosing cytomegalovirus status from the catalog of TCR beta chain sequences. V and J gene assignment, in a later analysis, came from comparing TCR nucleotide sequences with IMGT/GENE-DB human TR gene sequences. Using the TCRdist pipeline, a later analysis assigned CDR3 sequences along with most-parsimonious VDJ recombination scenarios. In a later analysis, each TCR beta chain was defined by its CDR3 amino acid sequence together with its V-gene family, and reads without a unique V-gene family were excluded. As a way to deal with suspected cross-contamination and a sequencing artifact, a later analysis dropped approximately 590 nucleotide sequences that were highly shared and had low generation probability. In a later analysis, a clonal expansion index for each public chain was calculated from normalized within-repertoire ranks of inferred template counts. In a later analysis, generation probabilities were computed using a VDJ recombination model fitted to out-of-frame rearrangements, and the results were checked against IGoR. In a later analysis, hypergeometric tests were used to score TCR-TCR, TCR-HLA and TCR-CMV co-occurrence, with a repertoire-size bias correction applied to TCR pairs. False discovery rates were estimated in a later analysis by permuting HLA or CMV assignments 20 times. A later analysis grouped co-occurring TCRs with DBSCAN, adding TCRdist sequence similarity when clustering within HLA-allele-positive subsets. Repertoires with fewer than 30,000 or more than 120,000 public chains, plus five repertoires with anomalous nucleotide sharing, were excluded from co-occurrence clustering. Drawn from immuneACCESS, this table holds only the in-frame rearrangements with V and J called that TCRdb kept. Clones are partly lost; checked studies trace under half to an unresolved V gene and leave the rest unexplained. From that table come the V and J calls and clone size; the DNA was used to work out D and trimming. The sample table lists about 190,000 clones, under 85% of them with a count of one. The ten top clones hold over 1.5% of the sample.

The cohort comprised 550 to 700 healthy bone marrow donors. All cohort members were sampled while nominally healthy, although unrecorded immune exposures were likely present. The donor tested CMV seronegative, placing the donor among the 350 or so seronegative members of the cohort. Each donor provided a peripheral blood sample, and peripheral blood mononuclear cells were used for TCR beta sequencing. The Qiagen DNeasy Blood Extraction Kit was used to extract genomic DNA from the blood cell samples. The chain is assembled from TRBV14 and TRBJ1-1; no D segment can be confidently identified. Sequencing was performed on PBMCs. This sequence was found in a woman younger than 30 in good health and CMV-seronegative. DNA sequence: TGTGCCAGCAGCCAAATTCCCCACGCGAGCACTGAAGCTTTCTTT. Translated, it reads CASSQIPHASTEAFF.